The rows below give T cell receptor beta chains drawn from one sample of a study of blood T cell repertoires in COVID-19. TCRdb's table, derived via immunoSEQ multiplex PCR, lists solely in-frame clones and lacks some. Among 100,000 to 150,000 clones listed, 80% to 85% were seen once. What was sequenced was peripheral blood. The origin of the receptors is a woman between 45 and 65 years old with acute or convalescent COVID-19. CDR3s leave out the opening cysteine and the closing phenylalanine or tryptophan. The order of the fields is V gene, J gene, CDR3 protein.

V gene: TRBV19; J gene: TRBJ1-5; CDR3 protein: ASSNIGGNQPQH
V gene: TRBV5-1; J gene: TRBJ2-7; CDR3 protein: ASSPGQIFYEQY
V gene: TRBV7-8; J gene: TRBJ1-5; CDR3 protein: ASSLNRPSNQPQH
V gene: TRBV6-1; J gene: TRBJ2-7; CDR3 protein: ASSDRNLAYEQY
V gene: TRBV10-3; J gene: TRBJ1-1; CDR3 protein: AISGQLGMNTEAF
V gene: TRBV5-1; J gene: TRBJ1-6; CDR3 protein: ASSLGWTAVNSPLH
V gene: TRBV2; J gene: TRBJ1-1; CDR3 protein: ASSSAGRRFLNTEAF
V gene: TRBV3-1/TRBV3-2; J gene: TRBJ1-5; CDR3 protein: ASSQDNGWGQPQH
V gene: TRBV5-1; J gene: TRBJ1-5; CDR3 protein: ASSLDPSGGQPQH
V gene: TRBV11-2; J gene: TRBJ1-1; CDR3 protein: ASSSVGRVTEAF
V gene: TRBV10-3; J gene: TRBJ2-2; CDR3 protein: AIMRTSGRTTGELF
V gene: TRBV7-9; J gene: TRBJ1-1; CDR3 protein: ASSLERPPSEAF
V gene: TRBV19; J gene: TRBJ1-5; CDR3 protein: ASSTTARNQPQH